The 28 T cell receptor beta chains in this list originate from one sample, sequenced in a study of blood T cell repertoires in COVID-19. TCRdb's table, derived via immunoSEQ multiplex PCR, lists solely in-frame clones and lacks some. The sample holds roughly 64,000 clones, roughly 82% seen once. Material: peripheral blood. These receptor sequences come from a human donor in a cohort sampled during active COVID-19.

Here the CDR3 reads CAYQRGKEEQFF. As DNA, the CDR3 is TGTGCCTACCAGCGGGGGAAAGAGGAGCAGTTCTTC. The chain links TRBV30 to TRBJ2-1; 8 bases agree with TRBD2. The junction had 9 bases not matched to a gene; V was cut back by 7 bases and J by 10 bases. CDR1 and CDR2 from the germline V gene are GTSNPN and SVGIG (reference sequence). This CDR3 has 12 residues. Filled out from reference TRBV30 and TRBJ2-1, the complete variable domain reads SQTIHQWPATLVQPVGSPLSLECTVEGTSNPNLYWYRQAAGRGLQLLFYSVGIGQISSEVPQNLSASRPQDRQFILSSKKLLLSDSGFYLCAYQRGKEEQFFGPGTRLTVL.

The chain recombines TRBV9 with TRBJ2-3; 11 bases fit TRBD2. There are 15 residues in the CDR3. CDR1 SGDLS and CDR2 YYNGEE come from the germline V gene. After removal of 3 bases from V and 4 bases from J, the junction contained 4 bases not matched to a gene. CDR3 DNA sequence: TGTGCCAGCAGCGATAGCGGGGGGGTCGCAGATACGCAGTATTTT. Its protein is CASSDSGGVADTQYF. Full variable domain (rest looked up from reference TRBV9 and TRBJ2-3): DSGVTQTPKHLITATGQRVTLRCSPRSGDLSVYWYQQSLDQGLQFLIQYYNGEERAKGNILERFSAQQFPDLHSELNLSSLELGDSALYFCASSDSGGVADTQYFGPGTRLTVL.

V is TRBV6-6 and J is TRBJ1-2; tentative D call: TRBD1 (5 bases). Between the trimmed V and J ends, which lost 7 bases and 0 bases, there was a span of 9 bases. There are 13 residues in the CDR3. CDR1 and CDR2 from the germline V gene are MNHNY and SVGAGI (reference sequence). The CDR3 DNA reads as TGTGCCAGCACTGTGACAGCTAACTATGGCTACACCTTC. This gives the protein CASTVTANYGYTF.

This clone was counted a few times. The genes are TRBV2 and TRBJ2-7; tentatively, D is TRBD1 (6 bases). With 6 bases removed from V and 0 bases from J, the gap between germline ends came to 12 bases. Germline assignment: CDR1 SNHLY and CDR2 FYNNEI. The CDR3 totals 14 residues. CDR3 sequence reads: CASSAQGSSYEQYF. The CDR3 nucleotides read TGTGCCAGCAGCGCACAGGGTAGCTCCTACGAGCAGTACTTC. The full variable domain, rest sourced from reference TRBV2 and TRBJ2-7, is EPEVTQTPSHQVTQMGQEVILRCVPISNHLYFYWYRQILGQKVEFLVSFYNNEISEKSEIFDDQFSVERPDGSNFTLKIRSTKLEDSAMYFCASSAQGSSYEQYFGPGTRLTVT.

Ten or more counts support this clone. The chain carries TRBV19 and TRBJ1-6, with D possibly matching TRBD1 (6 bases). Trimming removed 3 bases from V and 0 bases from J, with 15 bases in between. Germline assignment: CDR1 LNHDA and CDR2 SQIVND (reference sequence). There are 18 residues in the CDR3. The CDR3 nucleotides read TGTGCCAGTAGTATGGAAGGCACAGGGAGCTCCTATAATTCACCCCTCCACTTT. Translated, it gives CASSMEGTGSSYNSPLHF.

The V call is TRBV19, the J call TRBJ1-4; the D gene is possibly TRBD1 (5 bases). The CDR3 runs 14 residues. The germline CDR1 and CDR2 sequences are LNHDA and SQIVND (reference sequence). Trimming removed 8 bases at V and 10 bases at J, with 20 bases between. This CDR3 reads CASAWDSRQGKLFF. The CDR3 DNA is TGTGCCAGTGCCTGGGACTCAAGGCAGGGAAAACTGTTTTTT.

This chain uses TRBV21-1 with TRBJ1-1; the DNA was not used to check the table's D call, TRBD1. TRBV21-1 is shown as a pseudogene. The CDR3 length is 14 residues. The CDR3 region is CASSNRGLDTEAFF. CDR3 DNA: TGTGCCAGCAGCAACAGGGGGCTGGACACTGAAGCTTTCTTT.

This sequence joins TRBV3-1 (or the pseudogene TRBV3-2) and TRBJ1-1; D is unclear. V was clipped by 4 bases and J by 3 bases, with 15 bases between them. The CDR3 extends over 15 amino acids. The V gene's germline CDR1 is LGHDT and CDR2 YNNKEL (reference sequence). The CDR3 reads CASSRDLSGDTEAFF. CDR3 sequence (DNA): TGTGCCAGCAGCCGCGACCTGTCCGGAGACACTGAAGCTTTCTTT.

The gene calls are TRBV27 and TRBJ2-3, with 8 bases that match TRBD2. The germline V gene encodes CDR1 MNHEY and CDR2 SMNVEV (reference sequence). The CDR3 has 14 amino acids. V lost 3 bases, J lost 5 bases, and 4 bases stayed unmatched. The CDR3: CASSLGTRGDTQYF. CDR3 bases: TGTGCCAGCAGTTTGGGGACTAGGGGAGATACGCAGTATTTT.

V is TRBV7-2 and J is TRBJ1-4; no definite D call. The ends were cut back, 1 base at V and 1 base at J, with 7 bases in the middle. The CDR3 is 15 residues long. Germline loops: CDR1 SGHTA, CDR2 FQGNSA. The CDR3 loop is CASSLVWRTNEKLFF. As DNA, the CDR3 is TGTGCCAGCAGCTTAGTCTGGAGAACTAATGAAAAACTGTTTTTT.

This chain joins TRBV6-6 and TRBJ2-6; 7 nucleotides line up with TRBD1. This CDR3 is 15 amino acids long. V shed 8 bases and J 4 bases; nucleotides not matched to a gene: 8. In germline, CDR1 is MNHNY, CDR2 SVGAGI (reference sequence). CDR3 bases: TGTGCCAGCGGGTTAACAGGGGTCGGGGCCAACGTCCTGACTTTC. This translates into CASGLTGVGANVLTF.

The chain joins TRBV27 to TRBJ2-7; perhaps TRBD1 as D (6 bases). Trimming removed 1 base at V and 4 bases at J, with 17 bases between. Germline CDR1 reads MNHEY; CDR2 reads SMNVEV (reference sequence). The CDR3 is made up of 16 amino acids. CDR3 nucleotides: TGTGCCAGCAGTTTATATCCTGGGACACCTGGTTACGAGCAGTACTTC. It codes for CASSLYPGTPGYEQYF.

The V gene is TRBV28, the J gene TRBJ2-7; TRBD2 agrees at 13 bases. The CDR3 is 17 amino acids. Trimming took 4 bases from V and 1 from J; bases not matched to a gene: 7. Germline CDR1 MDHEN, CDR2 SYDVKM. The CDR3 region is CASSSQTSGGTSYEQYF. CDR3 in DNA: TGTGCCAGCAGTTCCCAGACTAGCGGGGGGACGTCCTACGAGCAGTACTTC.

The chain is built from TRBV5-6 and TRBJ1-2, with D tentatively TRBD1 (5 bases). V shed 4 bases and J shed 4 bases, with 29 bases lying between them. There are 19 residues in the CDR3. Germline V lookup: CDR1 SGHDT, CDR2 YYEEEE. CDR3 sequence (DNA): TGTGCCAGCAGCGCGGAAAAGCCTCGGGGGACCAAGGATCTCTATGGCTACACCTTC. This codes for CASSAEKPRGTKDLYGYTF.

This sequence joins TRBV7-6 and TRBJ1-4, with D perhaps TRBD1 (6 bases). In germline, CDR1 is SGHVS, CDR2 FNYEAQ. Trimming took off 5 bases at V and 5 bases at J, with 9 bases between the two ends. The CDR3 totals 13 residues. The CDR3 here is CASSTDRNEKLFF. CDR3 nucleotide sequence: TGTGCCAGCAGCACGGACAGAAATGAAAAACTGTTTTTT. The whole variable domain, filled in from reference TRBV7-6 and TRBJ1-4, reads GAGVSQSPRYKVTKRGQDVALRCDPISGHVSLYWYRQALGQGPEFLTYFNYEAQQDKSGLPNDRFSAERPEGSISTLTIQRTEQRDSAMYRCASSTDRNEKLFFGSGTQLSVL.

In this sample, this clone turned up many times. The J gene is TRBJ1-2, the V gene TRBV19, with D tentatively TRBD1 (5 bases). This CDR3 contains 14 residues. Germline values: CDR1 LNHDA, CDR2 SQIVND (reference sequence). V shed 6 bases and J shed 4 bases, with 15 bases lying between them. CDR3 in amino acids: CASSHNRGGYGYTF. The CDR3 DNA reads as TGTGCCAGTAGCCATAACCGGGGGGGCTATGGCTACACCTTC.

The rearrangement uses TRBV6-5 and TRBJ1-5, with a possible D match to TRBD1 (5 bases). The CDR3 is made up of 15 amino acids. Trimming removed 6 bases from V and 4 bases from J, with 16 bases in between. Germline V CDR1 and CDR2: MNHEY, SVGAGI. CDR3 loop: CASRVTVIANQPQHF. The CDR3 nucleotides are TGTGCCAGCAGAGTGACAGTGATAGCAAATCAGCCCCAGCATTTT.

The chain combines TRBV5-4 with TRBJ2-7, with TRBD1 matching 9 bases. Germline CDR1 is SGHNT and CDR2 is YYREEE (reference sequence). The CDR3 extends over 14 amino acids. Trimming removed 4 bases from V and 2 bases from J; junction bases left unmatched: 4. CDR3 in amino acids: CASSRTGAAYEQYF. CDR3 coding DNA: TGTGCCAGCAGCCGGACAGGGGCGGCCTACGAGCAGTACTTC.

This clone came up many times. V usage is TRBV6-5 and J usage is TRBJ2-1, with D possibly being TRBD1 (5 bases). The CDR3 sequence is 16 residues long. From germline, CDR1 is MNHEY and CDR2 SVGAGI. Trimming removed 0 bases from V and 2 bases from J, with 11 bases in between. The chain's CDR3 is CASSYSIRATYNEQFF. The CDR3 nucleotides are TGTGCCAGCAGTTACTCGATCAGGGCTACCTACAATGAGCAGTTCTTC.

This chain's CDR3 is CASSHRGGQQFF. DNA for the CDR3: TGTGCCAGCAGCCACCGGGGGGGTCAGCAGTTCTTC. This chain links TRBV7-2 with TRBJ2-1; 8 nucleotides match TRBD2. The germline CDR1 and CDR2 sequences are SGHTA and FQGNSA. This CDR3 comprises 12 residues. With 5 bases clipped from V and 11 bases from J, the junction kept 5 bases outside the gene matches.

The chain joins TRBV14 to TRBJ2-2, with TRBD1 as a possible D gene (6 bases). Deletions cut 0 bases from V and 3 bases from J, with 11 bases between. This CDR3 is built from 16 residues. CDR1 and CDR2 (germline): SGHDN, FVKESK. CDR3 nucleotides: TGTGCCAGCAGCCAAGACTCAGGGGTCTACACCGGGGAGCTGTTTTTT. Residues: CASSQDSGVYTGELFF.

The V gene is TRBV5-1, the J gene TRBJ2-3; 9 bases match TRBD1. This CDR3 is 16 amino acids long. The germline gives CDR1 SGHRS, CDR2 YFSETQ. The V and J ends lost 0 bases and 8 bases, in that order; junction bases with no gene match: 10. CDR3 coding DNA: TGCGCCAGCAGCTTGGGCCCACAGGGGGCAGGTGGTACGCAGTATTTT. It codes for CASSLGPQGAGGTQYF.

The rearrangement uses TRBV30 and TRBJ2-7, with D perhaps TRBD2 (5 bases). V lost 0 bases and J 0 bases, leaving 6 bases between the germline ends. This CDR3 region has 13 residues. Germline V gives CDR1 GTSNPN, CDR2 SVGIG (reference sequence). The CDR3 spells CAWSVRGSYEQYF. The DNA for the CDR3 is TGTGCCTGGAGTGTACGGGGCTCCTACGAGCAGTACTTC. Full variable domain (remainder filled in from reference TRBV30 and TRBJ2-7): SQTIHQWPATLVQPVGSPLSLECTVEGTSNPNLYWYRQAAGRGLQLLFYSVGIGQISSEVPQNLSASRPQDRQFILSSKKLLLSDSGFYLCAWSVRGSYEQYFGPGTRLTVT.

This chain joins TRBV7-3 and TRBJ2-3; 7 bases agree with TRBD1. V gave up 5 bases and J gave up 10 bases; unmatched junction bases: 9. Germline V lookup: CDR1 SGHTA, CDR2 FQGTGA. The CDR3 has 13 residues. The CDR3 protein is CASSASRQGSQYF. In DNA, the CDR3 is TGTGCCAGCAGCGCCAGTAGACAGGGTTCGCAGTATTTT.

The gene calls are TRBV5-1 and TRBJ2-7; TRBD2 matches 11 bases. The CDR3 is made up of 13 amino acids. The trim removed 3 bases at V and 7 bases at J, leaving 3 bases unmatched. Looked up from germline, CDR1 is SGHRS and CDR2 is YFSETQ. CDR3 DNA: TGCGCCAGCAGCTCCGGGACTAGCGGAGAGCAGTACTTC. Its translation: CASSSGTSGEQYF.

This clone was seen a few times. The DNA for the CDR3 is TGTGCCAGCGGCCCAGGAGGAGAGACGCAGTATTTT. Amino acids: CASGPGGETQYF. The rearrangement links TRBV2 to TRBJ2-3; a weak D match, TRBD2 (5 bases). Germline CDR1 SNHLY, CDR2 FYNNEI. The CDR3 extends over 12 amino acids. Trimming left V 8 bases short and J 9 bases short, with 15 bases between.

The CDR3 DNA reads as TGTGCCAGTAGTATTACGAGCGGGGGGTCCTACGAGCAGTACTTC. Translation gives CASSITSGGSYEQYF. This chain links TRBV19 with TRBJ2-7; 9 nucleotides match TRBD2. The V gene end was trimmed by 3 bases and the J gene end by 1 base; junction bases not matched to a gene: 4. Germline-derived CDR1 and CDR2 are LNHDA and SQIVND (reference sequence). The CDR3 covers 15 residues.

The chain joins TRBV19 to TRBJ2-5, with TRBD1 matching 7 bases. In germline, CDR1 is LNHDA, CDR2 SQIVND (reference sequence). Germline trimming cut 3 bases from V and 9 bases from J; bases unmatched to any gene: 7. The CDR3 covers 13 residues. The CDR3 sequence is CASSMDWQGAQYF. CDR3 nucleotides: TGTGCCAGTAGTATGGATTGGCAGGGGGCCCAGTACTTC.